A single sample gave rise to the 21 T cell receptor beta chains below, sequenced in a study of blood T cell repertoires in COVID-19. Repertoires were generated with immunoSEQ multiplex PCR, while TCRdb's copy carries only in-frame clones and drops some. The sample consists of around 260,000 clones, about nine tenths of them appearing once. The sequencing sample was made of peripheral blood. Receptors were obtained from a woman aged 35 to 49 who had recovered from COVID-19.

The chain recombines TRBV3-1 (or the pseudogene TRBV3-2) with TRBJ2-1; D unclear. The CDR3 totals 12 residues. CDR1 and CDR2 from the germline V gene are LGHDT and YNNKEL (reference sequence). V gave up 1 base and J gave up 6 bases, with 4 bases separating them. CDR3 in amino acids: CASSQVINEQFF. The CDR3 bases are TGTGCCAGCAGCCAAGTAATCAATGAGCAGTTCTTC.

The CDR3 DNA is TGCGCCAGCAGCTTGGCAAGGACAGGGGGGAGGACTGAAGCTTTCTTT. It is translated as CASSLARTGGRTEAFF. The gene calls are TRBV5-1 and TRBJ1-1; 10 bases agree with TRBD1. CDR1 is SGHRS and CDR2 is YFSETQ in the germline V gene. The CDR3 totals 16 residues. The junction had 7 bases not matched to a gene; V was cut back by 0 bases and J by 5 bases.

This clone was seen once. The rearrangement links TRBV14 to TRBJ2-2; 8 bases map to TRBD1. The CDR3 has 16 amino acids. Germline lookup yields CDR1 SGHDN and CDR2 FVKESK. The V and J ends lost 5 bases and 7 bases, in that order; junction bases with no gene match: 12. CDR3 amino acids: CASSTQGQGSIGELFF. The CDR3, as DNA: TGTGCCAGCAGCACTCAAGGACAGGGTAGTATCGGGGAGCTGTTTTTT.

Remarks on this clone: The sample contains more than one DNA sequence encoding this CDR3. This rearrangement joins TRBV3-1 (or the pseudogene TRBV3-2) to TRBJ1-6; possible D gene TRBD1, 5 bases. V was cut by 1 base and J by 10 bases, with 11 bases left in between. The CDR3 totals 14 residues. Looked up from germline, CDR1 is LGHDT and CDR2 is YNNKEL (reference sequence). The CDR3 coding sequence is TGTGCCAGCAGCCAAGGATGGGGGGACTCACCCCTCCACTTT. As protein: CASSQGWGDSPLHF.

The chain uses TRBV5-3 and TRBJ2-1, with a tentative D call TRBD1 (6 bases). TRBV5-3 is placed among ORFs of uncertain function. This CDR3 has 11 amino acids. Trimming pared 2 bases from V and 15 bases from J, leaving 12 bases between. DNA of the CDR3: TGTGCCAGAAGCTTACGGACAGTGGGGTTCTTC. This codes for CARSLRTVGFF.

J is TRBJ1-1 and V is TRBV7-3; tentatively, D is TRBD1 (6 bases). The germline V gene encodes CDR1 SGHTA and CDR2 FQGTGA. The CDR3 consists of 13 residues. Trimming pared 6 bases from V and 4 bases from J, leaving 12 bases between. The CDR3: CASRGAFGTEAFF. Written as DNA, the CDR3 is TGTGCCAGCAGGGGGGCGTTCGGCACTGAAGCTTTCTTT.

V is TRBV3-1 (or the pseudogene TRBV3-2) and J is TRBJ2-4, with a possible D match to TRBD2 (7 bases). The CDR3 length is 16 residues. Deletions cut 2 bases from V and 5 bases from J, with 16 bases between. Germline CDR1 and CDR2: LGHDT and YNNKEL (reference sequence). CDR3 amino acids: CASSQSLGGRQNIQYF. Written as DNA, the CDR3 is TGTGCCAGCAGCCAATCCCTGGGGGGGCGACAAAACATTCAGTACTTC.

This rearrangement joins TRBV2 to TRBJ2-6, with 9 positions matching TRBD1. Germline V gives CDR1 SNHLY, CDR2 FYNNEI. Germline trimming cut 9 bases from V and 9 bases from J; bases unmatched to any gene: 9. This CDR3 comprises 14 residues. CDR3: CASRPGQGVNVLTF. The CDR3, as DNA: TGTGCCAGTCGGCCGGGACAGGGTGTCAACGTCCTGACTTTC.

The chain joins TRBV6-6 to TRBJ2-7, with TRBD1 identical over 7 bases. From germline, CDR1 is MNHNY and CDR2 SVGAGI (reference sequence). The CDR3 totals 14 residues. V was pared by 1 base and J by 2 bases, with 2 bases of the junction left unmatched. The CDR3 reads CASSYFGQAYEQYF. CDR3 DNA sequence: TGTGCCAGCAGTTACTTCGGACAGGCCTACGAGCAGTACTTC.

This clone is a singleton in its sample. The chain uses TRBV5-1 and TRBJ2-5; perhaps TRBD2 as D (6 bases). Trimming removed 2 bases at V and 1 base at J, with 12 bases between. This CDR3 contains 15 residues. CDR1 is SGHRS and CDR2 is YFSETQ in the germline V gene. CDR3 region: CASSLWAGSQETQYF. The CDR3 DNA reads TGCGCCAGCAGCTTATGGGCCGGGAGCCAAGAGACCCAGTACTTC.

This chain joins TRBV11-2 and TRBJ1-1; possibly TRBD1 for D (5 bases). Trimming shortened V by 5 bases and J by 0 bases, and 10 bases separated the two germline ends. This CDR3 is 14 amino acids long. CDR1 is SGHAT, CDR2 FQNNGV, per germline. CDR3 sequence: CASSLTGLNTEAFF. The CDR3 DNA follows: TGTGCCAGCAGCCTTACAGGACTGAACACTGAAGCTTTCTTT. Drawing the rest from reference TRBV11-2 and TRBJ1-1, the complete variable domain is EAGVAQSPRYKIIEKRQSVAFWCNPISGHATLYWYQQILGQGPKLLIQFQNNGVVDDSQLPKDRFSAERLKGVDSTLKIQPAKLEDSAVYLCASSLTGLNTEAFFGQGTRLTVV.

This sequence joins TRBV5-1 and TRBJ1-1, with a tentative D call TRBD1 (5 bases). V dropped 4 bases and J dropped 0 bases, with 10 bases sitting between them. CDR3 size: 14 residues. The germline gives CDR1 SGHRS, CDR2 YFSETQ. The CDR3 reads CASSATVMNTEAFF. The CDR3 region has the DNA TGCGCCAGCAGCGCGACAGTGATGAACACTGAAGCTTTCTTT.

CDR3 region: CASRSSTGGFSPLHF. The CDR3, as DNA: TGCGCCAGCAGATCCTCGACAGGGGGCTTTTCACCCCTCCACTTT. The rearrangement links TRBV5-1 to TRBJ1-6, with TRBD1 matching over 10 bases. The CDR3 has 15 amino acids. Trimming cost V 5 bases and J 9 bases; bases outside gene matches: 8. Germline V lookup: CDR1 SGHRS, CDR2 YFSETQ.

The rearrangement joins TRBV7-9 to TRBJ2-5; TRBD1 agrees at 7 bases. Germline V lookup: CDR1 SEHNR, CDR2 FQNEAQ (reference sequence). The CDR3 covers 16 residues. Trimming cost V 0 bases and J 1 base; bases outside gene matches: 5. In nucleotides, the CDR3 is TGTGCCAGCAGCTTAGCGGATGGGACAGCCCAAGAGACCCAGTACTTC. Amino acid sequence: CASSLADGTAQETQYF.

The table lists this clone with a few counts. V usage is TRBV14 and J usage is TRBJ1-1; no firm D call. The germline CDR1 and CDR2 sequences are SGHDN and FVKESK. This CDR3 comprises 17 residues. V was cut by 0 bases and J by 4 bases, with 18 bases left in between. This chain's CDR3 is CASSQDRERTHPTEAFF. CDR3 in DNA: TGTGCCAGCAGCCAAGATAGGGAGCGCACCCACCCCACTGAAGCTTTCTTT.

J is TRBJ1-6 and V is TRBV7-9; 8 bases map to TRBD1. The J segment lost 9 bases and the V segment lost 4 bases, leaving 5 bases of the junction unmatched. This CDR3 is built from 14 residues. CDR1 and CDR2 from the germline V gene are SEHNR and FQNEAQ (reference sequence). The CDR3 DNA reads as TGTGCCAGCAGCTCACAGGGGGAGGGTTCACCCCTCCACTTT. Translating gives CASSSQGEGSPLHF.

The chain joins TRBV7-2 to TRBJ2-3; TRBD1 agrees at 7 bases. CDR1 is SGHTA, CDR2 FQGNSA, per germline. This CDR3 comprises 16 residues. V was pared by 6 bases and J by 2 bases, with 11 bases of the junction left unmatched. CDR3 DNA: TGTGCCAGCAGTCCAGCAAGGACAGGACTCACAGATACGCAGTATTTT. Encoded protein: CASSPARTGLTDTQYF. The complete variable domain, with remaining parts taken from reference TRBV7-2 and TRBJ2-3, reads GAGVSQSPSNKVTEKGKDVELRCDPISGHTALYWYRQSLGQGLEFLIYFQGNSAPDKSGLPSDRFSAERTGGSVSTLTIQRTQQEDSAVYLCASSPARTGLTDTQYFGPGTRLTVL.

This chain uses TRBV6-5 with TRBJ2-7; 8 nucleotides line up with TRBD1. Trimming cost V 5 bases and J 4 bases; bases outside gene matches: 7. From germline, CDR1 is MNHEY and CDR2 SVGAGI. The CDR3 has 14 residues. The CDR3 region is CASSTSRDRYEQYF. CDR3 nucleotides: TGTGCCAGCAGTACGTCCCGGGACAGGTACGAGCAGTACTTC.

The V gene is TRBV11-2, the J gene TRBJ2-3; D is possibly TRBD1 (6 bases). The CDR3 contains 16 residues. Looked up from germline, CDR1 is SGHAT and CDR2 is FQNNGV. The V end lost 2 bases, the J end lost 4 bases, and 16 bases lay between the germline ends. The DNA of the CDR3 is TGTGCCAGCAGCTTATCGGGCAGGGGAGCCGCAGATACGCAGTATTTT. Its translation is CASSLSGRGAADTQYF.

In this sample, this clone turned up once. The J gene is TRBJ1-5, the V gene TRBV18; D is uncertain. The CDR3 is made up of 15 amino acids. CDR1 KGHSH and CDR2 LQKENI come from the germline V gene. V was cut by 3 bases and J by 4 bases, with 13 bases left in between. CDR3 loop: CASSPYRGRNQPQHF. The CDR3 DNA sequence: TGTGCCAGCTCACCGTATCGGGGAAGGAATCAGCCCCAGCATTTT.

V and J are TRBV5-6 and TRBJ2-7; D may correspond to TRBD1 or TRBD2 (6 bases each). The CDR3 loop spans 14 amino acids. The V gene's germline CDR1 is SGHDT and CDR2 YYEEEE. V lost 4 bases and J lost 2, with 13 bases in between. The CDR3 spells CASSLGGGTYEQYF. The CDR3 nucleotides read TGTGCCAGCAGCCTGGGGGGCGGGACCTACGAGCAGTACTTC.